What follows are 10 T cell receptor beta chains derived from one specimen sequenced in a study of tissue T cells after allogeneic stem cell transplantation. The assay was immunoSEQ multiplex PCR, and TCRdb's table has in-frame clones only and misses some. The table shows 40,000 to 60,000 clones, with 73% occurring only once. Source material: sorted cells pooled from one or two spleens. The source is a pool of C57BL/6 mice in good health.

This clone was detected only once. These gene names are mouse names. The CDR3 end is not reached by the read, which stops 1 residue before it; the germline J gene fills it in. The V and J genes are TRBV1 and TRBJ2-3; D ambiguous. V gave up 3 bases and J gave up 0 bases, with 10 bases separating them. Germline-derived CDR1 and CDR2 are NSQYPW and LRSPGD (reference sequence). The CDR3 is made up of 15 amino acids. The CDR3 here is CTCSADTPSAETLYF. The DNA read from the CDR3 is TGCACCTGCAGTGCCGACACCCCTAGTGCAGAAACGCTGTAT.

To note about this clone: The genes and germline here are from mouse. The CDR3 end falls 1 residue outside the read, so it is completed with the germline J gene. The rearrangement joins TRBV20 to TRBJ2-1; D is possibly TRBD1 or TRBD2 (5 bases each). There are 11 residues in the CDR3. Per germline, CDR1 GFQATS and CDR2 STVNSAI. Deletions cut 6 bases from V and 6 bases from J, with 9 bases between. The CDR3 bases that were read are TGTGGTGCGGGGACGGCTGCTGAGCAGTTC. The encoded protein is CGAGTAAEQF. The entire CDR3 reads CGAGTAAEQFF. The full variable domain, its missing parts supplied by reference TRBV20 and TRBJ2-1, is GALVYQYPRRTICKSGTSMRMECQAVGFQATSVAWYRQSPQKTFELIALSTVNSAIKYEQNFTQEKFPISHPNLSFSSMTVLNAYLEDRGLYLCGAGTAAEQFFGPGTRLTVL.

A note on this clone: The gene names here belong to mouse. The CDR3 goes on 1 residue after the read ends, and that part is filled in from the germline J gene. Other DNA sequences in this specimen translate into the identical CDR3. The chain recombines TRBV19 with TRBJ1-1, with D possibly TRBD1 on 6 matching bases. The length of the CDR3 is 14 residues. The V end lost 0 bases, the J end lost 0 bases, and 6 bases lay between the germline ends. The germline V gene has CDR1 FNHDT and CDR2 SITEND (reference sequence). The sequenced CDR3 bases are TGTGCCAGCAGTATAGGGACAGCAAACACAGAAGTCTTC. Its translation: CASSIGTANTEVF. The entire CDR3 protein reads CASSIGTANTEVFF.

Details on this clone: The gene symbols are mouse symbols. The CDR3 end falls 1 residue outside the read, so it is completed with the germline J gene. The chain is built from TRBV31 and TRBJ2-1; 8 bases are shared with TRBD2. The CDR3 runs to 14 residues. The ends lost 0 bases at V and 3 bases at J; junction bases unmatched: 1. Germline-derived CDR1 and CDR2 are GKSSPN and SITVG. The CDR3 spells CAWSLGGLYAEQFF. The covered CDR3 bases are TGTGCCTGGAGTCTGGGGGGGCTCTATGCTGAGCAGTTC.

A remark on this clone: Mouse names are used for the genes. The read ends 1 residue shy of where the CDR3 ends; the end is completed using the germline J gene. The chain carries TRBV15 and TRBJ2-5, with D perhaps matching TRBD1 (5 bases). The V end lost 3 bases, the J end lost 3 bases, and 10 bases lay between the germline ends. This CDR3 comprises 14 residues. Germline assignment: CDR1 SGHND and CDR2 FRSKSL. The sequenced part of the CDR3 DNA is TGTGCCAGCAGTTTGGAGGGGAATCAAGACACCCAGTAC. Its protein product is CASSLEGNQDTQY. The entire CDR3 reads CASSLEGNQDTQYF.

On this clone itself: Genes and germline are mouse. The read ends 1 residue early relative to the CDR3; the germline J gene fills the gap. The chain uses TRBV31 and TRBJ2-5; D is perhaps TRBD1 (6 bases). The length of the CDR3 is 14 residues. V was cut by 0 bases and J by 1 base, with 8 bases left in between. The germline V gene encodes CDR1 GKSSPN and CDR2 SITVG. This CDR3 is CAWSLSGDQDTQYF. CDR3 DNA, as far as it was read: TGTGCCTGGAGTCTCTCAGGGGACCAAGACACCCAGTAC.

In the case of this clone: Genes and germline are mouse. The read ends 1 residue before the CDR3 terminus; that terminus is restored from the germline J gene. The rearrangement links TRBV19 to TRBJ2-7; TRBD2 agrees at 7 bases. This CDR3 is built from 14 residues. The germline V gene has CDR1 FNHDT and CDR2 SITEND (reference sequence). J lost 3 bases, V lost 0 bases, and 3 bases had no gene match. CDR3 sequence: CASSIGLGVYEQYF. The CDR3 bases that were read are TGTGCCAGCAGTATAGGTCTGGGGGTCTATGAACAGTAC.

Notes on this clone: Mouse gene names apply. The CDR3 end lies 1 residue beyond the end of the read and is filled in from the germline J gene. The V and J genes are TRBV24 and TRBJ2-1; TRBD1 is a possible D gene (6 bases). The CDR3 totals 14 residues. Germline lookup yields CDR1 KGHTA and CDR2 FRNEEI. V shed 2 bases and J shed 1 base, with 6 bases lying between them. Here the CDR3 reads CASSLGQNYAEQFF. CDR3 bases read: TGTGCCAGCAGTCTGGGACAGAACTATGCTGAGCAGTTC.

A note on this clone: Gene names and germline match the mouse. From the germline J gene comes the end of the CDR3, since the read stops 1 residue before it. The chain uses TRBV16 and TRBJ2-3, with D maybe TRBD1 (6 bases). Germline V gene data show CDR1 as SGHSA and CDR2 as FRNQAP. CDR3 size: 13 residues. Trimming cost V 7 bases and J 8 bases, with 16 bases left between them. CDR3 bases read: TGTGCAAGCATCTCCGGGACATTAGTAACGCTGTAT. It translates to CASISGTLVTLY. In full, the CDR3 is CASISGTLVTLYF.

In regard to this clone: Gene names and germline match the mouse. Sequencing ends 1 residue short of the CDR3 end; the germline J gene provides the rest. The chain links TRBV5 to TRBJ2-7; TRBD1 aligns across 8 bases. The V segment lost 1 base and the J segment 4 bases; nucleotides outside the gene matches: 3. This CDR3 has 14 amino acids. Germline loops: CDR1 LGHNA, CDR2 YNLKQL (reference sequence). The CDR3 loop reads CASSQAGGLYEQYF. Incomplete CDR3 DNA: TGTGCCAGCAGCCAAGCAGGGGGCCTTTATGAACAGTAC.